One and the same sample provided the 31 T cell receptor beta chains below, sequenced in a study of blood T cell repertoires in COVID-19 (dated by TCRdb to 2020 to 2022). Preparation of the library involved the immunoSEQ multiplex PCR assay. Held by TCRdb, this immuneACCESS table contains in-frame sequences only and omits some clones. Under half of the omission traces to an unresolved V gene where checked; the cause of the rest is unknown. A total of approximately 120,000 clones appear in this sample, roughly 84% of them only once. In total, the top ten clones hold 6.5% to 10% of the sample. The source material was peripheral blood. Every receptor here comes from an elderly woman with active or convalescent COVID-19.

The rearrangement uses TRBV9 and TRBJ2-2, with D possibly being TRBD2 (6 bases). Looked up from germline, CDR1 is SGDLS and CDR2 is YYNGEE. Trimming removed 2 bases from V and 2 bases from J, with 10 bases in between. The CDR3 extends over 15 amino acids. CDR3 in amino acids: CASSVNSGNTGELFF. In DNA, the CDR3 is TGTGCCAGCAGCGTTAATAGCGGAAACACCGGGGAGCTGTTTTTT.

The chain uses TRBV9 and TRBJ2-1; 8 bases are shared with TRBD2. The J segment lost 7 bases and the V segment lost 1 base, leaving 1 base of the junction unmatched. CDR3 length: 13 residues. CDR1 is SGDLS and CDR2 is YYNGEE in the germline V gene. CDR3 in amino acids: CASSVRLANEQFF. CDR3 nucleotide sequence: TGTGCCAGCAGCGTACGACTAGCGAATGAGCAGTTCTTC.

J is TRBJ2-7 and V is TRBV27; TRBD2 matches 12 bases. Trimming removed 4 bases from V and 6 bases from J; junction bases left unmatched: 10. The CDR3 runs to 16 residues. Germline assignment: CDR1 MNHEY and CDR2 SMNVEV (reference sequence). The CDR3 here is CASSWILAGGLSEQYF. Here the CDR3 DNA reads TGTGCCAGCAGTTGGATACTAGCGGGAGGTCTTAGCGAGCAGTACTTC.

The genes are TRBV11-3 and TRBJ2-2; the D is unclear. Germline V lookup: CDR1 SGHNT, CDR2 YENEEA. The CDR3 sequence is 14 residues long. V lost 5 bases, J lost 4 bases, and 11 bases lay in between. The CDR3 bases are TGTGCCAGCAGCCTAAGTAGGAGCACCGGGGAGCTGTTTTTT. This sequence encodes CASSLSRSTGELFF.

This chain links TRBV4-2 with TRBJ2-1, with D perhaps TRBD2 (6 bases). Germline lookup yields CDR1 LGHNA and CDR2 YNFKEQ. The V and J ends lost 4 bases and 9 bases respectively, with 28 bases between them. The CDR3 length is 18 residues. CDR3: CASSLLGQGYGGSTEQFF. CDR3 sequence (DNA): TGTGCCAGCAGCCTTTTAGGGCAGGGATATGGAGGGAGCACTGAGCAGTTCTTC.

This CDR3 reads CAISEAGYGYTF. DNA of the CDR3: TGTGCCATCAGTGAGGCGGGGTATGGCTACACCTTC. V is TRBV10-3 and J is TRBJ1-2; D remains unclear. Trimming took off 2 bases at V and 5 bases at J, with 6 bases between the two ends. This CDR3 comprises 12 residues. CDR1 ENHRY and CDR2 SYGVKD come from the germline V gene.

The chain links TRBV28 to TRBJ1-3; D is perhaps TRBD1 (6 bases). V was pared by 5 bases and J by 2 bases, with 16 bases between. The CDR3 has 16 residues. Germline-derived CDR1 and CDR2 are MDHEN and SYDVKM. For the CDR3, the DNA is TGTGCCAGCAGTCCCCCCCAGGGGTCGGCTGGAAACACCATATATTTT. Amino acid sequence: CASSPPQGSAGNTIYF.

This sequence joins TRBV28 and TRBJ1-1, with a weak D call TRBD1 (5 bases). Germline-derived CDR1 and CDR2 are MDHEN and SYDVKM. CDR3 length: 16 residues. The V end lost 3 bases, the J end lost 0 bases, and 14 bases lay between the germline ends. CDR3 DNA: TGTGCCAGCAGTTTCATTGACAGAAAAATGAACACTGAAGCTTTCTTT. Amino acid sequence: CASSFIDRKMNTEAFF.

The gene calls are TRBV10-3 and TRBJ2-3, with D possibly being TRBD2 (6 bases). V lost 3 bases to trimming and J lost 4 bases, with 17 bases between them. This CDR3 region has 16 residues. Germline CDR1 and CDR2: ENHRY and SYGVKD. The CDR3 sequence: CAISDPLGRRADTQYF. CDR3 DNA: TGTGCCATCAGTGATCCTTTGGGAAGGAGGGCAGATACGCAGTATTTT.

This clone has just one count. CDR3 residues: CASSESRNQPQHF. The CDR3 nucleotides read TGTGCCAGCAGTGAATCTCGCAATCAGCCCCAGCATTTT. The chain links TRBV25-1 to TRBJ1-5, with D hard to call. The CDR3 length is 13 residues. Germline V gives CDR1 MGHDK, CDR2 SYGVNS. Trimming shortened V by 1 base and J by 2 bases, and 3 bases separated the two germline ends.

This clone was seen just once. The chain employs TRBV5-1 and TRBJ2-2, with D perhaps matching TRBD1 (6 bases). CDR1 and CDR2 (germline): SGHRS, YFSETQ. V lost 0 bases to trimming and J lost 4 bases, with 7 bases between them. CDR3 length: 14 amino acids. The CDR3, as DNA: TGCGCCAGCAGCTTGGAAGGGGGCACCGGGGAGCTGTTTTTT. The encoded protein is CASSLEGGTGELFF.

V and J are TRBV7-9 and TRBJ2-6, with 8 bases lining up with TRBD2. This CDR3 is built from 18 residues. V was pared by 5 bases and J by 0 bases, with 9 bases of the junction left unmatched. CDR1 SEHNR and CDR2 FQNEAQ come from the germline V gene (reference sequence). Here the CDR3 DNA reads TGTGCCAGCAGCGGGCGGGGGGACTACTTCTCTGGGGCCAACGTCCTGACTTTC. This sequence encodes CASSGRGDYFSGANVLTF.

This clone was recorded a few times. In nucleotides, the CDR3 is TGTGCCAGCAGCCGCGGACTAGCGGGATTTCTCCACGAGCAGTACTTC. Translated, it gives CASSRGLAGFLHEQYF. The V call is TRBV7-9, the J call TRBJ2-7; 12 nucleotides line up with TRBD2. The CDR3 is made up of 16 amino acids. Germline assignment: CDR1 SEHNR and CDR2 FQNEAQ (reference sequence). Trimming at V came to 5 bases and at J to 5 bases, leaving 10 bases not matched to a gene.

This chain joins TRBV10-3 and TRBJ2-1, with 8 nucleotides matching TRBD1. V was clipped by 11 bases and J by 8 bases; unmatched bases: 5. This CDR3 has 11 amino acids. Germline loops: CDR1 ENHRY, CDR2 SYGVKD. This CDR3 reads CAGGTGYEQFF. The CDR3 bases are TGTGCCGGGGGGACAGGTTATGAGCAGTTCTTC.

The chain links TRBV27 to TRBJ1-5, with TRBD1 as a possible D gene (6 bases). V gave up 5 bases and J gave up 11 bases, with 16 bases separating them. The germline gives CDR1 MNHEY, CDR2 SMNVEV (reference sequence). This CDR3 spans 13 amino acids. CDR3 DNA sequence: TGTGCCAGCAGTCTGGACAGCTTTAAGTCCCAGCATTTT. It yields the protein CASSLDSFKSQHF.

The rearrangement links TRBV5-4 to TRBJ2-2; the match to TRBD1 covers 9 bases. The germline V gene encodes CDR1 SGHNT and CDR2 YYREEE (reference sequence). The CDR3 has 16 amino acids. J gave up 8 bases and V 2 bases, and 10 bases lay outside the gene matches. The CDR3 sequence: CASSFGSDRGLGELFF. In nucleotides, the CDR3 is TGTGCCAGCAGCTTTGGTTCGGACAGGGGTTTAGGGGAGCTGTTTTTT.

CDR3 DNA: TGTGCCAGCAGTTCCATGCCCCCGGGACAGTCCCGCGGGCAGCCCCAGCATTTT. Translating it yields CASSSMPPGQSRGQPQHF. The rearrangement uses TRBV28 and TRBJ1-5, with 7 nucleotides matching TRBD1. Trimming cost V 4 bases and J 7 bases; bases outside gene matches: 19. This CDR3 region has 18 residues. Germline CDR1 MDHEN, CDR2 SYDVKM.

The J gene is TRBJ2-1, the V gene TRBV6-1; TRBD2 agrees at 10 bases. In germline, CDR1 is MNHNS, CDR2 SASEGT. The V segment lost 0 bases and the J segment 9 bases; nucleotides outside the gene matches: 11. This CDR3 comprises 17 residues. The CDR3 region has the DNA TGTGCCAGCAGTGAAGCGCTCGGGTCTAGCGGGAGCGTTGAGCAGTTCTTC. This translates into CASSEALGSSGSVEQFF.

CDR3 in amino acids: CASSQDPEMYEQYF. The CDR3 coding sequence is TGTGCCAGCAGCCAAGATCCGGAGATGTACGAGCAGTACTTC. The J gene is TRBJ2-7, the V gene TRBV3-1 (or the pseudogene TRBV3-2); D ambiguous. CDR3 length: 14 amino acids. Trimming shortened V by 0 bases and J by 4 bases, and 10 bases separated the two germline ends. Germline V gene data show CDR1 as LGHDT and CDR2 as YNNKEL (reference sequence).

V and J are TRBV28 and TRBJ1-4; D remains unclear. V shed 5 bases and J shed 8 bases, with 18 bases lying between them. This CDR3 has 15 residues. In germline, CDR1 is MDHEN, CDR2 SYDVKM. The CDR3 bases are TGTGCCAGCAGTCCCGCCGGTCCCTCGGGGGAAAAACTGTTTTTT. Translating it yields CASSPAGPSGEKLFF.

The CDR3 DNA reads TGTGCCAGCAGCCTGACTAGTATCGTCAAAAACATTCAGTACTTC. The encoded protein is CASSLTSIVKNIQYF. The chain combines TRBV28 with TRBJ2-4, with D possibly TRBD2 on 6 matching bases. This CDR3 has 15 amino acids. CDR1 is MDHEN, CDR2 SYDVKM, per germline. V dropped 6 bases and J dropped 3 bases, with 15 bases sitting between them.

This sequence joins TRBV14 and TRBJ2-3; 9 bases match TRBD2. The CDR3 loop spans 20 amino acids. V lost 0 bases to trimming and J lost 0 bases; unmatched junction nucleotides: 13. The germline V gene encodes CDR1 SGHDN and CDR2 FVKESK. The CDR3: CASSQDRFSGSSWSTDTQYF. Written as DNA, the CDR3 is TGTGCCAGCAGCCAAGATCGGTTTAGCGGGAGTTCATGGAGCACAGATACGCAGTATTTT.

The chain is built from TRBV20-1 and TRBJ2-7; D not certain. Trimming removed 6 bases from V and 4 bases from J, with 10 bases in between. CDR3 length equals 11 residues. Looked up from germline, CDR1 is DFQATT and CDR2 is SNEGSKA (reference sequence). CDR3 region: CSAPVNYEQYF. The DNA for the CDR3 is TGCAGTGCGCCGGTAAATTACGAGCAGTACTTC.

In this sample, this clone turned up a few times. This rearrangement joins TRBV15 to TRBJ1-1, with TRBD1 as a possible D gene (6 bases). The CDR3 contains 16 residues. Germline CDR1 is LNHNV and CDR2 is YYDKDF (reference sequence). With 4 bases removed from V and 1 base from J, the gap between germline ends came to 16 bases. CDR3: CATSKPGRGKNTEAFF. DNA of the CDR3: TGTGCCACCAGCAAACCGGGTAGGGGGAAGAACACTGAAGCTTTCTTT. Full variable domain (remainder filled in from reference TRBV15 and TRBJ1-1): DAMVIQNPRYQVTQFGKPVTLSCSQTLNHNVMYWYQQKSSQAPKLLFHYYDKDFNNEADTPDNFQSRRPNTSFCFLDIRSPGLGDTAMYLCATSKPGRGKNTEAFFGQGTRLTVV.

The genes are TRBV19 and TRBJ1-4, with a tentative D call TRBD1 (6 bases). The CDR3 contains 13 residues. V shed 5 bases and J shed 5 bases, with 9 bases lying between them. From germline, CDR1 is LNHDA and CDR2 SQIVND (reference sequence). As DNA, the CDR3 is TGTGCCAGTAGTTGGCAGGGGAATGAAAAACTGTTTTTT. Its protein product is CASSWQGNEKLFF. Together with reference TRBV19 and TRBJ1-4, the CDR3 gives the full variable domain: DGGITQSPKYLFRKEGQNVTLSCEQNLNHDAMYWYRQDPGQGLRLIYYSQIVNDFQKGDIAEGYSVSREKKESFPLTVTSAQKNPTAFYLCASSWQGNEKLFFGSGTQLSVL.

This chain's CDR3 is CASSFSGSYNEQFF. Written as DNA, the CDR3 is TGCGCCAGCAGCTTTAGCGGGTCCTACAATGAGCAGTTCTTC. The chain is built from TRBV5-1 and TRBJ2-1; 7 bases agree with TRBD2. The CDR3 totals 14 residues. CDR1 SGHRS and CDR2 YFSETQ come from the germline V gene. J gave up 1 base and V 2 bases, and 0 bases lay outside the gene matches.

This clone was seen just once. The V call is TRBV28, the J call TRBJ2-7, with D uncertain. This CDR3 has 12 residues. Trimming took 6 bases from V and 0 from J, leaving 6 bases between them. Germline V CDR1 and CDR2: MDHEN, SYDVKM. CDR3 amino acids: CASSPGSYEQYF. The CDR3 DNA reads TGTGCCAGCAGCCCAGGCTCCTACGAGCAGTACTTC.

The chain has TRBV4-2 and TRBJ2-2; 7 positions agree with TRBD2. The J segment lost 10 bases and the V segment lost 0 bases, leaving 5 bases of the junction unmatched. This CDR3 contains 14 residues. Germline V lookup: CDR1 LGHNA, CDR2 YNFKEQ. The CDR3 DNA sequence: TGTGCCAGCAGCCAAGAGACTAGCTCCACGGAGCTGTTTTTT. Translated, it gives CASSQETSSTELFF.

This clone showed up just a few times. The chain couples TRBV5-4 to TRBJ2-2, with 8 positions matching TRBD1. The germline CDR1 and CDR2 sequences are SGHNT and YYREEE (reference sequence). The CDR3 spans 16 residues. With 4 bases clipped from V and 2 bases from J, the junction kept 7 bases outside the gene matches. CDR3: CASSGDRGPNTGELFF. In DNA form, the CDR3 reads TGTGCCAGCAGCGGAGACAGGGGACCTAACACCGGGGAGCTGTTTTTT.

This chain connects TRBV30 to TRBJ1-3, with a weak D call TRBD1 (6 bases). Germline CDR1 and CDR2: GTSNPN and SVGIG (reference sequence). V was trimmed by 6 bases and J by 0 bases, leaving 12 bases between them. This CDR3 region has 14 residues. The CDR3 bases are TGTGCCTGCGACAGGTCGTACTCTGGAAACACCATATATTTT. The encoded protein is CACDRSYSGNTIYF.

The genes are TRBV5-1 and TRBJ2-1; 8 bases are shared with TRBD2. This CDR3 spans 15 amino acids. Germline trimming cut 1 base from V and 9 bases from J; bases unmatched to any gene: 9. Germline V lookup: CDR1 SGHRS, CDR2 YFSETQ. This CDR3 is CASSLNGRAPGEQFF. In DNA form, the CDR3 reads TGCGCCAGCAGCTTGAACGGGAGGGCCCCCGGTGAGCAGTTCTTC.